This T cell receptor beta chain is drawn from a study of naive and memory T cell subsets. A UMI-containing oligonucleotide was joined by 3' ligation to the TCR cDNA template. Whole-blood samples were over 2 ml of peripheral blood from healthy adult volunteers. Reverse transcription used DNase-treated unsorted total RNA, aiming for 1 to 1000 ng. Germline V gene sequence: CDR1 SGHTA, CDR2 FQGNSA. The CDR3 runs to 12 residues. Losses at the gene ends were 4 bases for V and 5 bases for J; bases not matched to a gene: 1. Amplification of ligated cDNA took four PCR rounds with SP2 and nested alpha and beta constant primers. Reverse transcription of blood and skin TCR RNA was primed at alpha and beta constant regions. Via MiXCR, TCRdb re-called the 5' RACE reads, giving one row per CDR3 protein. The table has 56,000 or so distinct CDR3 sequences, about 7.1% seen once; the top ten hold roughly 8.9%.

V and J are TRBV7-2 and TRBJ1-1; TRBD1 agrees at 7 bases. The TCR sequence derives from a female donor in good health. CDR3 DNA: TGTGCCAGCAGCTCACAGGGGACTGAAGCTTTCTTT. Encoded protein: CASSSQGTEAFF.